This T cell receptor (beta chain) was sequenced during a study of T cells in Graves' hyperthyroidism and ophthalmopathy (dated by TCRdb to the late 2010s). Study-level background: Peripheral blood samples were taken at initial diagnosis, before any treatment was given. To identify TCR V-J signatures that set the groups apart, the researchers used a discovery cohort of about a hundred patients, made up of 40 to 45 with Graves' ophthalmopathy and 57 with stable Graves' hyperthyroidism. An independent validation cohort of fewer than 20 hyperthyroidism patients and more than 15 patients who later progressed to ophthalmopathy tested prospective prediction of ophthalmopathy. The roughly 90 discovery patients were divided at random into training and test sets in a 7:3 ratio. Thyroid tissue and blood T-cell repertoires from about six Graves' hyperthyroidism patients were also compared in the study. After blood sampling, hyperthyroidism patients were treated with methimazole at a starting dose of 30 mg daily, and ophthalmopathy patients were treated with high-dose intravenous methylprednisolone. According to the paper, TCR Vbeta CDR3 sequencing was carried out on over 130 peripheral blood samples, which came from fewer than 50 ophthalmopathy, under 80 hyperthyroidism and some 17 progressor patients. Points the paper makes about the study in general: In validation, the model predicted progression to ophthalmopathy with roughly 70% sensitivity and over 72% specificity, a median of 6.5 months before onset. Sample size was not statistically predetermined, and blinding of investigators to group allocation was not performed. In cross-validation, a model built on a 13 V-J signature told ophthalmopathy apart from stable hyperthyroidism with about 90% sensitivity and approximately 81% specificity, and in testing the same model reached 80%/75%. Most expanded thyroid clonotypes (frequency above 0.001) were also found in blood, which suggests that blood repertoires may mirror thyroid immune responses.

There are 14 amino acids in the CDR3, from cysteine to phenylalanine inclusive. Only the CDR3 DNA is retained, 42 bases long and in frame from the first base. Trimming at the junction amounts to 8 bases on V and 3 bases on J, and the germline ends lie 17 bases apart. CDR1 and CDR2 are read off the germline V gene (reference sequence) as MNHEY and SMNVEV. A patient counted as having stable Graves' hyperthyroidism if no progression to ophthalmopathy occurred over 18 months of follow-up. Hyperthyroidism patients were newly diagnosed, with disease duration under 2 months, and aged 18 to 65 years. The study excluded patients with uncontrolled infections, other autoimmune diseases, pregnancy or lactation. Diagnoses relied on clinical symptoms, serum thyroxine and TRAb, thyroid ultrasound and orbital computed tomography. PBMCs were separated from 10 ml of fresh peripheral blood using Ficoll-Paque density gradient centrifugation. Total RNA was extracted using Trizol reagent, and RNA quality was assessed on an Agilent 2100 Bioanalyzer.

Amplification of TCR beta CDR3 regions was carried out from RNA transcripts. The first round of RT-PCR for the TCR CDR3 was performed with the HTBI primer set and the Qiagen OneStep RT-PCR kit. The libraries were constructed in a second round of multiplex PCR and then size-selected and purified. Libraries were sequenced paired-end with 100 bp reads on an Illumina HiSeq2000. The paper's processing steps were these. Raw data were processed with SOAPnuke, discarding reads with adapters, uncalled bases, mean Phred below 15, or no exact constant-primer or identifier match. High-quality paired reads were merged using COPE v1.2.5, and each unique nucleotide sequence was defined as a clonotype. MiTCR v1.1 was used to align the clonotypes against IMGT TRBV, TRBD and TRBJ reference segments. The analysis was restricted to V-J combinations with a frequency above 0.0001, which together covered roughly 99% of the repertoires. The TCS score was defined as F50 (clonal expansion) divided by E x V (chaos), with BLOSUM62-based TCRdist calculated between CDR3 peptides within each V-J. Welch's t-statistics and random forest reduced some 510 V-J features to about 13, which were used in a naive Bayes classifier (R e1071). Through fastp at Q25 and MiXCR, TCRdb rebuilt clones from the public reads, retaining in-frame beta chains. Entries are consolidated by CDR3 protein sequence, retaining the most common genes and DNA. TCRdb assigned the V and J calls; the authors' analysis was not used. This sample gives about 320,000 distinct CDR3 sequences in total; approximately 16% of them show up just once. The ten largest make up around 35% of the sample.

This clonotype was detected a few times. Its specific antigen is unknown. Per-base qualities were not stored, and no clone one base away is much larger. The sample taken for sequencing was blood. The V gene is TRBV27 and the J gene is TRBJ2-7, with TRBD2 tentatively as D gene (5 bases match). This TCR came from a man aged 30 to 39 with Graves' hyperthyroidism. The nucleotides read TGTGCCAGCCGTAATGCTGGAGGCAGCTACGAGCAGTACTTC. It translates to CASRNAGGSYEQYF.